This T cell receptor (beta chain) came from a study of T cell responses to AZD1222 COVID-19 vaccine. Study conclusions and caveats: Repertoires were obtained solely post-peak T cell response. Dominant at 160-218 and 743-854, vaccine-associated CD4 TCRs also spanned spike. The donor cohort was predominantly white British with a female majority, and clonal diversity may have been underestimated.

Regarding this clone: Its antigen is unknown.

Here immunoSEQ multiplex PCR was the method, and the copy in TCRdb shows in-frame clones only, minus some. The sample contains about 140,000 clones, roughly 84% of which appear only once. CDR3 length equals 12 residues. Here the sequenced sample was peripheral blood, taken 28 days after the second AZD1222 dose. V and J are TRBV12-3 or TRBV12-4 and TRBJ2-5, with 7 bases matching TRBD2. The J call is in doubt because the DNA end fits TRBJ2-7 better. This TCR was sampled from an adult who received the AZD1222 COVID-19 vaccine. CDR3 residues: CASSRRTSEQYF. The CDR3 nucleotides are TGTGCCAGCAGTCGTCGGACTAGCGAGCAGTACTTC.